This T cell receptor beta chain is from a study of blood T cell repertoires in COVID-19. Study at large: Donors in the United States, Italy and Spain gave samples during acute or convalescent COVID-19. PBMCs, B-cell-depleted T cells, or T cells were the source of the cDNA or gDNA that made up the material.

How the authors handled the data: Amplification with reference gene primers provided the estimates of nucleated cell counts. Sequencing was performed with immunoSEQ multiplex PCR; in TCRdb, only in-frame clones are kept and a portion is missing. V and J calls and clone size come straight from that table; D and trimming were deduced from the DNA. The sample yields about 58,000 clones, 85% to 90% seen once. This clone was recorded once. The sample taken for sequencing was peripheral blood. This TCR was sampled from a woman in her 50s with active or convalescent COVID-19.

The CDR3 sequence is CASSKRTSGSPSNQPQHF. The CDR3 DNA reads as TGTGCCAGCAGCAAACGGACTTCGGGATCACCAAGCAATCAGCCCCAGCATTTT. J is TRBJ1-5 and V is TRBV21-1. TRBV21-1 is noted as a pseudogene. The CDR3 has 18 residues.